These 10 T cell receptor beta chains were all obtained from the same sample, sequenced in a study of neurological immune-mediated disorders (dated by TCRdb to between 2019 and 2020). The library came from 5' RACE. Reads for this sample came from an Illumina HiSeq 2500. TCRdb reprocessed the public reads (quality trimming at Q25 with fastp, clone calling with MiXCR) and kept in-frame beta chains. Records with the same CDR3 protein are collapsed into one entry carrying the most frequent genes and DNA. Here the sample has under 85,000 distinct CDR3 sequences; around a tenth occur a single time. About 1.8% of the sample lies in the top ten. Sequencing was done on a sample of PBMCs. These receptors were taken from a man aged 35-49 years in good health.

This clonotype was recorded at least ten times. The chain joins TRBV5-6 to TRBJ1-2, with D possibly being TRBD1 (5 bases). Between the trimmed V and J ends, which lost 4 bases and 6 bases, there was a span of 25 bases. The CDR3 extends over 17 amino acids. Looked up from germline, CDR1 is SGHDT and CDR2 is YYEEEE. CDR3 nucleotide sequence: TGTGCCAGCAGCGATCGGGACCCATACTTCGGGCACGATGGCTACACCTTC. This codes for CASSDRDPYFGHDGYTF.

This clonotype has a count of ten or more. The chain couples TRBV15 to TRBJ1-1; D gene unclear. Trimming took off 0 bases at V and 4 bases at J, with 9 bases between the two ends. Per germline, CDR1 LNHNV and CDR2 YYDKDF (reference sequence). The CDR3 has 14 amino acids. DNA of the CDR3: TGTGCCACCAGCAGAGATCCCGGGAGCACTGAAGCTTTCTTT. Protein product: CATSRDPGSTEAFF.

This clonotype was counted at least ten times. The V call is TRBV7-9, the J call TRBJ2-5; D ambiguous. CDR1 and CDR2 (germline): SEHNR, FQNEAQ (reference sequence). The CDR3 consists of 14 residues. V was pared by 5 bases and J by 0 bases, with 10 bases between. The DNA of the CDR3 is TGTGCCAGCAGCCACCCGGAGTACCAAGAGACCCAGTACTTC. As protein: CASSHPEYQETQYF.

This clonotype showed up many times. The chain is built from TRBV7-9 and TRBJ2-4, with 8 bases identical to TRBD2. This CDR3 spans 13 amino acids. Germline assignment: CDR1 SEHNR and CDR2 FQNEAQ (reference sequence). V lost 6 bases and J lost 6; bases outside the gene matches: 4. The CDR3 here is CASSSGNGNIQYF. The DNA of the CDR3 is TGTGCCAGCAGTAGCGGGAATGGAAACATTCAGTACTTC. Combining the CDR3 with reference TRBV7-9 and TRBJ2-4 gives the whole variable domain DTGVSQNPRHKITKRGQNVTFRCDPISEHNRLYWYRQTLGQGPEFLTYFQNEAQLEKSRLLSDRFSAERPKGSFSTLEIQRTEQGDSAMYLCASSSGNGNIQYFGAGTRLSVL.

This clonotype appeared many times. V and J are TRBV20-1 and TRBJ1-2; D perhaps matches TRBD1 (5 bases). Germline CDR1 is DFQATT and CDR2 is SNEGSKA (reference sequence). Trimming cost V 5 bases and J 8 bases, with 21 bases left between them. This CDR3 is built from 14 residues. Here the CDR3 reads CSAPLLGVGGGYTF. CDR3 coding DNA: TGCAGTGCTCCCCTGCTGGGGGTTGGGGGAGGCTACACCTTC.

This chain links TRBV12-3 or TRBV12-4 with TRBJ2-1, with D perhaps TRBD2 (7 bases). V was trimmed by 8 bases and J by 7 bases, leaving 18 bases between them. CDR3 length: 14 amino acids. The CDR3 bases are TGTGCCAGCCAGGAGGGGGGGGGTATTAATGAGCAGTTCTTC. Protein: CASQEGGGINEQFF.

The chain employs TRBV5-1 and TRBJ2-7, with 7 bases lining up with TRBD2. Germline loops: CDR1 SGHRS, CDR2 YFSETQ. The junction had 12 bases not matched to a gene; V was cut back by 2 bases and J by 7 bases. This CDR3 is built from 15 residues. The CDR3 DNA reads as TGCGCCAGCAGCTTTGACGGGAGGATATTAGGGGAGCAGTACTTC. This sequence encodes CASSFDGRILGEQYF.

This clonotype was counted at least ten times. The chain carries TRBV10-3 and TRBJ2-3; TRBD1 matches 9 bases. This CDR3 has 16 amino acids. V was clipped by 3 bases and J by 5 bases; unmatched bases: 9. Germline V gene sequence: CDR1 ENHRY, CDR2 SYGVKD. CDR3 residues: CAISDAGTGRGDTQYF. CDR3 bases: TGTGCCATCAGTGACGCCGGGACAGGGCGAGGAGATACGCAGTATTTT.

This clonotype was observed at least ten times. V usage is TRBV14 and J usage is TRBJ2-2; D is uncertain. Between the trimmed V and J ends, which lost 4 bases and 2 bases, there was a span of 5 bases. The CDR3 contains 13 residues. CDR1 is SGHDN, CDR2 FVKESK, per germline. CDR3 residues: CASSPFNTGELFF. CDR3 in DNA: TGTGCCAGCAGCCCCTTTAACACCGGGGAGCTGTTTTTT. Full variable domain (rest looked up from reference TRBV14 and TRBJ2-2): EAGVTQFPSHSVIEKGQTVTLRCDPISGHDNLYWYRRVMGKEIKFLLHFVKESKQDESGMPNNRFLAERTGGTYSTLKVQPAELEDSGVYFCASSPFNTGELFFGEGSRLTVL.

The table lists this clonotype with many counts. The rearrangement uses TRBV6-6 and TRBJ2-7, with TRBD1 matching over 10 bases. J was trimmed by 5 bases and V by 6 bases; bases with no gene match: 13. Germline CDR1 and CDR2: MNHNY and SVGAGI (reference sequence). The CDR3 extends over 16 amino acids. DNA for the CDR3: TGTGCCAGCAGCCCCCGGACAGGGGGTTTTGACGACGAGCAGTACTTC. This translates into CASSPRTGGFDDEQYF.